The entry below gives a single TCR beta chain sequence along with its context. Trimming cost V 6 bases and J 0 bases, with 6 bases left between them. There are 13 residues in the CDR3. This sample stems from a study of control samples from healthy donors and cancer patients. Generated by immunoSEQ multiplex PCR, the TCRdb table keeps only in-frame clones and is missing some. The data show some 150,000 clones, 96% seen once. The clonotype was recovered from a woman aged 30 to 39 in good health. J is TRBJ1-5 and V is TRBV12-3 or TRBV12-4; no definite D call. Sequenced input: blood. As DNA, the CDR3 is TGTGCCAGCAGCGACCATAGCAATCAGCCCCAGCATTTT. Translating it yields CASSDHSNQPQHF.